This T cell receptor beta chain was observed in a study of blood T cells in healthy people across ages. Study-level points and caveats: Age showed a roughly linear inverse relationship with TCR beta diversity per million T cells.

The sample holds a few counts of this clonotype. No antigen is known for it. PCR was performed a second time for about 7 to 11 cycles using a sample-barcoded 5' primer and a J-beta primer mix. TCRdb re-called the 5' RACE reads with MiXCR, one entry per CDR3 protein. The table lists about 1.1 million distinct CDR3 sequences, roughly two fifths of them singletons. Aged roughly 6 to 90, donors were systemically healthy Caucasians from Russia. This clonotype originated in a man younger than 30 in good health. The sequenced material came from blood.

The CDR3 DNA follows: TGTGCCAGCAGTTTTATGGACAATAATGAAAAACTGTTTTTT. Its protein is CASSFMDNNEKLFF. The chain employs TRBV12-3 or TRBV12-4 and TRBJ1-4, with D possibly TRBD1 on 5 matching bases. V was clipped by 3 bases and J by 4 bases, with 9 bases between them. CDR3 size: 14 residues.